Listed below are T cell receptor beta chains from one sample, sequenced in a study of blood T cell repertoires in COVID-19. Repertoires were generated with immunoSEQ multiplex PCR, while TCRdb's copy carries only in-frame clones and drops some. In the table there are over 200,000 clones, 65% to 90% of which are singletons. The source material was peripheral blood. These receptors originate from a human donor in a cohort sampled during active COVID-19. The CDR3 runs from the conserved cysteine through the conserved F or W. The D gene is left open where the match is weak. Part of the rows lack a size; the others show once, few, many or a class for expanded clones.

j_call: TRBJ2-7; d_call: TRBD2; v_call: TRBV6-4; clone_size: -; cdr3_nt: TGTGCCAGCAAGCGACTAGCGTGCTCCTACGAGCAGTACTTC; cdr3_aa: CASKRLACSYEQYF
j_call: TRBJ1-4; d_call: -; v_call: TRBV10-3; clone_size: once; cdr3_nt: TGTGCCATCAGAGGAGAAGCAACTAATGAAAAACTGTTTTTT; cdr3_aa: CAIRGEATNEKLFF
j_call: TRBJ1-1; d_call: TRBD1; v_call: TRBV6-4; clone_size: -; cdr3_nt: TGTGCCAGCAGTGACCGACCGGGACAGGGGAGGACTGAAGCTTTCTTT; cdr3_aa: CASSDRPGQGRTEAFF
j_call: TRBJ1-5; d_call: -; v_call: TRBV4-1; clone_size: -; cdr3_nt: TGCGCCAGCTCCCGGGAGACTAATAGCAATCAGCCCCAGCATTTT; cdr3_aa: CASSRETNSNQPQHF
j_call: TRBJ1-2; d_call: -; v_call: TRBV7-6; clone_size: -; cdr3_nt: TGTGCCAGCAGCTTAGAGCCGGGGGCTAACTATGGCTACACCTTC; cdr3_aa: CASSLEPGANYGYTF
j_call: TRBJ2-5; d_call: -; v_call: TRBV9; clone_size: few; cdr3_nt: TGTGCCAGCGCGAGGTCGGGGCAAGAGACCCAGTACTTC; cdr3_aa: CASARSGQETQYF
j_call: TRBJ1-1; d_call: -; v_call: TRBV2; clone_size: -; cdr3_nt: TGTGCCAGCAGTCCCGGGTCCACTGAAGCTTTCTTT; cdr3_aa: CASSPGSTEAFF
j_call: TRBJ2-7; d_call: TRBD1; v_call: TRBV6-6; clone_size: -; cdr3_nt: TGTGCCAGCAGTTTCCCCCTGACAGGGGATTACGAGCAGTACTTC; cdr3_aa: CASSFPLTGDYEQYF
j_call: TRBJ2-2; d_call: TRBD1; v_call: TRBV5-1; clone_size: -; cdr3_nt: TGCGCCAGCAGCCCCAGACAGGGCCCGAACACCGGGGAGCTGTTTTTT; cdr3_aa: CASSPRQGPNTGELFF
j_call: TRBJ1-1; d_call: -; v_call: TRBV3-1/TRBV3-2; clone_size: once; cdr3_nt: TGTGCCAGCAGCGGGTCCGGGGGGGCTTTCTTT; cdr3_aa: CASSGSGGAFF
j_call: TRBJ1-5; d_call: -; v_call: TRBV7-2; clone_size: few; cdr3_nt: TGTGCCAGCAGCCCCCGGGGAGGGTTCAATCAGCCCCAGCATTTT; cdr3_aa: CASSPRGGFNQPQHF
j_call: TRBJ2-7; d_call: TRBD1; v_call: TRBV7-2; clone_size: -; cdr3_nt: TGTGCCAGCAGGCCAGGGGGCCCTCCCCCCCTCGAGCAGTACTTC; cdr3_aa: CASRPGGPPPLEQYF
j_call: TRBJ2-7; d_call: TRBD2; v_call: TRBV27; clone_size: -; cdr3_nt: TGTGCCAGCAGTTTCCGACGCTCGGGCGGGAGCATGGGTTACGAGCAGTACTTC; cdr3_aa: CASSFRRSGGSMGYEQYF
j_call: TRBJ2-6; d_call: TRBD1; v_call: TRBV24-1; clone_size: -; cdr3_nt: TGTGCCACCAGTGATTTGCCTCGACAGGGAACCCCTGGGGCCAACGTCCTGACTTTC; cdr3_aa: CATSDLPRQGTPGANVLTF
j_call: TRBJ2-7; d_call: TRBD2; v_call: TRBV3-1/TRBV3-2; clone_size: -; cdr3_nt: TGTGCCAGCAGCCACGTGCGAGCGGGAGCCAACGAGCAGTACTTC; cdr3_aa: CASSHVRAGANEQYF
j_call: TRBJ2-7; d_call: -; v_call: TRBV6-6; clone_size: -; cdr3_nt: TGTGCCAGCACCATTGGCCCTGCCGTGTTTCACGAGCAGTACTTC; cdr3_aa: CASTIGPAVFHEQYF
j_call: TRBJ1-4; d_call: -; v_call: TRBV27; clone_size: -; cdr3_nt: TGTGCCAGCAGTCCCGAGGGGGTCCCAAATGAAAAACTGTTTTTT; cdr3_aa: CASSPEGVPNEKLFF
j_call: TRBJ1-5; d_call: -; v_call: TRBV4-1; clone_size: -; cdr3_nt: TGCGCCAGCAGCCAAGGGCCAGGGGGCAATCAGCCCCAGCATTTT; cdr3_aa: CASSQGPGGNQPQHF
j_call: TRBJ1-4; d_call: -; v_call: TRBV4-3; clone_size: -; cdr3_nt: TGCGCCAGCAGCCAAGCTCACAGGGTGGTTGAAAAACTGTTTTTT; cdr3_aa: CASSQAHRVVEKLFF
j_call: TRBJ2-7; d_call: TRBD2; v_call: TRBV7-8; clone_size: -; cdr3_nt: TGTGCCAGCAGCTTAAGGTGGCTAGCGGGAGGGACATTTTCCTACGAGCAGTACTTC; cdr3_aa: CASSLRWLAGGTFSYEQYF
j_call: TRBJ2-5; d_call: TRBD2; v_call: TRBV7-9; clone_size: -; cdr3_nt: TGTGCCAGCAGCACCTGGACTAGCGGGAGGGAGGAGACCCAGTACTTC; cdr3_aa: CASSTWTSGREETQYF
j_call: TRBJ1-4; d_call: -; v_call: TRBV7-8; clone_size: -; cdr3_nt: TGTGCCAGCAGCCGAACAAACAGGGTGCCCTCAACTAATGAAAAACTGTTTTTT; cdr3_aa: CASSRTNRVPSTNEKLFF
j_call: TRBJ2-7; d_call: TRBD1; v_call: TRBV7-2; clone_size: -; cdr3_nt: TGTGCCAGCATCCTCTACGGGACAGGGTCCCTCGAGCAGTACTTC; cdr3_aa: CASILYGTGSLEQYF
j_call: TRBJ1-1; d_call: TRBD1; v_call: TRBV15; clone_size: -; cdr3_nt: TGTGCCACCAGCACCCCGGACAGGGTTTGGAATGAAGCTTTCTTT; cdr3_aa: CATSTPDRVWNEAFF
j_call: TRBJ2-7; d_call: TRBD2; v_call: TRBV25-1; clone_size: -; cdr3_nt: TGTGCCAGCAGTGAATGGACTAGCGGGAGTTACGAGCAGTACTTC; cdr3_aa: CASSEWTSGSYEQYF
j_call: TRBJ2-7; d_call: -; v_call: TRBV28; clone_size: -; cdr3_nt: TGTGCCAGCAGTCCTCCCTCTTTCCAGGGCTCCTACGAGCAGTACTTC; cdr3_aa: CASSPPSFQGSYEQYF
j_call: TRBJ2-7; d_call: TRBD2; v_call: TRBV29-1; clone_size: -; cdr3_nt: TGCAGCGTTAGCGGGAGGGCCTATGACGAGCAGTACTTC; cdr3_aa: CSVSGRAYDEQYF
j_call: TRBJ2-5; d_call: -; v_call: TRBV27; clone_size: -; cdr3_nt: TGTGCCAGCTCCCCCCGAAGTACTCAAGAGACCCAGTACTTC; cdr3_aa: CASSPRSTQETQYF
j_call: TRBJ1-4; d_call: -; v_call: TRBV28; clone_size: -; cdr3_nt: TGTGCCAGCAGTTCAGCGTCGGAAAAACTGTTTTTT; cdr3_aa: CASSSASEKLFF
j_call: TRBJ2-7; d_call: TRBD1; v_call: TRBV5-1; clone_size: -; cdr3_nt: TGCGCCAGCAGCTTTGGACAGGGGTCCGAGCAGTACTTC; cdr3_aa: CASSFGQGSEQYF
j_call: TRBJ2-5; d_call: -; v_call: TRBV7-7; clone_size: -; cdr3_nt: TGTGCCAGCAGCCGGGACACTCAAGAGACCCAGTACTTC; cdr3_aa: CASSRDTQETQYF
j_call: TRBJ2-7; d_call: -; v_call: TRBV18; clone_size: few; cdr3_nt: TGTGCCAGCTCACCTACCGACGGAGACTACGAGCAGTACTTC; cdr3_aa: CASSPTDGDYEQYF
j_call: TRBJ2-5; d_call: TRBD1; v_call: TRBV28; clone_size: -; cdr3_nt: TGTGCCAGCAGTTTCCGGACAGGGGGATGGGCCCAGTACTTC; cdr3_aa: CASSFRTGGWAQYF